What follows is one T cell receptor beta chain and its context. The entry originates in a study of blood T cell repertoires in COVID-19. Study-level background: COVID-19 samples from acute and convalescent phases originated in the United States, Italy and Spain.

CDR3 length equals 15 residues. Germline V gene data show CDR1 as SGHDT and CDR2 as YYEEEE. With 6 bases clipped from V and 5 bases from J, the junction kept 9 bases outside the gene matches. The repertoire was sequenced with immunoSEQ multiplex PCR; TCRdb's copy has only in-frame clones and lacks some. The sample has more than 150,000 clones; about 86% are singletons. The V gene is TRBV5-6, the J gene TRBJ2-5; 11 bases map to TRBD1. The sequencing input was peripheral blood. This receptor was identified in a man aged 18 to 30 with acute or convalescent COVID-19. CDR3 coding DNA: TGTGCCAGCAAATTCGGACAGGGGGCTTCGGAGACCCAGTACTTC. Amino acids: CASKFGQGASETQYF.